This T cell receptor (beta chain) was captured in a study of molecular identifiers for immune sequencing clone quantification. Via MiXCR, TCRdb re-called the PCR reads, giving one row per CDR3 protein. The data contain some 88,000 distinct CDR3 sequences, over 20% of them singletons. Input for naive CD8 libraries was about 18,000 to 1,100,000 sorted cells; the RNA fraction used was 10%, 30% or 50%. In its sample, this clonotype was seen a few times. The antigen is unknown. CDR3 length: 17 residues. Looked up from germline, CDR1 is LGHNA and CDR2 is YSLEER. With 2 bases removed from V and 4 bases from J, the gap between germline ends came to 19 bases. Overall study results and limits: Barcode-sharing identical TCR molecules could underestimate highly expanded clone sizes. Detecting spiked Jurkat TCR RNA from one cell among some 990,000 naive cells was reportedly possible. Clones above 20 RNA copies held over 97% of effector molecules, under 1% in naive cells.

This TCR came from a human donor in good health. Some libraries in this study had Jurkat cell RNA spiked in. The sequencing input was naive CD8+ T cells from blood, with Jurkat cell RNA spiked in. Subset defined: FACS-sorted CD8+CD4-CCR7+CD45RA+ naive T cells. The J gene is TRBJ2-3, the V gene TRBV4-3; the D call may be TRBD1 or TRBD2 (5 bases each). The CDR3 loop is CASSQSGTYLSADTQYF. For the CDR3, the DNA is TGCGCCAGCAGCCAATCGGGGACCTACCTCTCCGCAGATACGCAGTATTTT.